The entry below describes one T cell receptor (beta chain). This record belongs to a study of blood T cell repertoires in COVID-19. Study in general: From the United States, Italy and Spain came samples of acute and convalescent COVID-19. The analysed material was cDNA or gDNA that came from T cells, B-cell-depleted T cells, or PBMCs.

CDR1 SGHNT and CDR2 YENEEA come from the germline V gene. Between the trimmed V and J ends, which lost 5 bases and 4 bases, there was a span of 14 bases. CDR3 length: 14 amino acids. Authors' methods: Counts of nucleated cells, estimated from reference gene primer amplification, were obtained. Generated by immunoSEQ multiplex PCR, the TCRdb table keeps only in-frame clones and is missing some. The V and J calls and clone size are taken from that table; D and trimming were inferred from the DNA. The sample lists about 210,000 clones; around four fifths were seen once. The specimen sequenced was peripheral blood. The chain is built from TRBV11-3 and TRBJ1-2; tentatively, D is TRBD1 (5 bases). This receptor was identified in a woman aged 35 to 49 with active or convalescent COVID-19. The CDR3 region is CASSGARAGYGYTF. The CDR3 DNA follows: TGTGCCAGCAGCGGTGCCAGGGCAGGCTATGGCTACACCTTC. Supplemented by reference TRBV11-3 and TRBJ1-2, the full variable domain reads EAGVVQSPRYKIIEKKQPVAFWCNPISGHNTLYWYLQNLGQGPELLIRYENEEAVDDSQLPKDRFSAERLKGVDSTLKIQPAELGDSAVYLCASSGARAGYGYTFGSGTRLTVV.